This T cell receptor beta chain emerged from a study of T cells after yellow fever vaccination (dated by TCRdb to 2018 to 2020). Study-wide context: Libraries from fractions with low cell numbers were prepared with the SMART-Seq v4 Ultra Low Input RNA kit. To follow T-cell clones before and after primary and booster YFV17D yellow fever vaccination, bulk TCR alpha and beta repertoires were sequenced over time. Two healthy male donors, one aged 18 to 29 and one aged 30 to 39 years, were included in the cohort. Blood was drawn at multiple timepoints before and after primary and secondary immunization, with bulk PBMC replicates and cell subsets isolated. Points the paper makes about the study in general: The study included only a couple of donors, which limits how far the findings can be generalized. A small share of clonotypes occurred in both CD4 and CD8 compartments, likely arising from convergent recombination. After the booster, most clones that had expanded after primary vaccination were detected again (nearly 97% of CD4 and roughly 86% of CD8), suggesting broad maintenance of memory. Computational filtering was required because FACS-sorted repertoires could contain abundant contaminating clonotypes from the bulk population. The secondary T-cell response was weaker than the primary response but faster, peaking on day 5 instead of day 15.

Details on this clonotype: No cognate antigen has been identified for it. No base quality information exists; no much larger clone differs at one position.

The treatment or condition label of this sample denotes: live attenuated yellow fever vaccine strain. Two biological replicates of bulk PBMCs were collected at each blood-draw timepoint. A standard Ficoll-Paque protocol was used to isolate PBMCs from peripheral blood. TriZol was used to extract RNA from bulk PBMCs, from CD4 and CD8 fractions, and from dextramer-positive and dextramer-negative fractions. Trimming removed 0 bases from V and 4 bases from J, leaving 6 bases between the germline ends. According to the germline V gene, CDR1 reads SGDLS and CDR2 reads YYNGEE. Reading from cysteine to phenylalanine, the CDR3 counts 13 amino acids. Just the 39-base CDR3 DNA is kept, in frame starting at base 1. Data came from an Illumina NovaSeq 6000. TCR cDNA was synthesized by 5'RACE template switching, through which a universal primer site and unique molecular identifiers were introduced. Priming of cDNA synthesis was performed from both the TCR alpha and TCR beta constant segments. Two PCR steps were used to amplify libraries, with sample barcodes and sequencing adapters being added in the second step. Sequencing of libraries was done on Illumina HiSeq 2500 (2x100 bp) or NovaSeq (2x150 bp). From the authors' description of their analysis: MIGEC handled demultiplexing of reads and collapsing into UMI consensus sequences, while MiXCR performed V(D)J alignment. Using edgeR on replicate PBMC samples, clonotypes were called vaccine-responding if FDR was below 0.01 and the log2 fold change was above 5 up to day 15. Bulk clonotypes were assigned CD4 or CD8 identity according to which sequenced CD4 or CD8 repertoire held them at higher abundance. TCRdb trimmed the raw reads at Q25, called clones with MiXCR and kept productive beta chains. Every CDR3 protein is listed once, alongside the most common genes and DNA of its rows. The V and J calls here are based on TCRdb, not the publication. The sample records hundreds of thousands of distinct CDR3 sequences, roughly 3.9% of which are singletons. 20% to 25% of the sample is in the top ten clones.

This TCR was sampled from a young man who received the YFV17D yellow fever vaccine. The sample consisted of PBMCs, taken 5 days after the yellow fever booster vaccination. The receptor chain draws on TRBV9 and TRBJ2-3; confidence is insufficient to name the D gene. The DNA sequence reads TGTGCCAGCAGCGTAGAGCTGGCAGATACGCAGTATTTT. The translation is CASSVELADTQYF.